Shown below are 16 T cell receptor beta chains from a single sample sequenced in a study of identical twins. TCRdb re-analysed the 5' RACE reads in MiXCR, keeping a single row per CDR3 protein. This table holds 350,000 to 450,000 distinct CDR3 sequences, about a fifth found once. Input material: naive T cells sorted from blood. The receptors derive from a man in his forties or fifties in good health.

This clonotype has at least ten counts. The rearrangement joins TRBV28 to TRBJ1-1, with TRBD1 matching 11 bases. CDR3 length equals 17 residues. Germline CDR1 MDHEN, CDR2 SYDVKM. With V trimmed by 3 bases and J by 5 bases, 11 bases remained unmatched. The CDR3, as DNA: TGTGCCAGCAGTTTTTCTCCTGCGCGGGACAGGGGGACTGAAGCTTTCTTT. Translation gives CASSFSPARDRGTEAFF.

The rearrangement links TRBV7-6 to TRBJ2-2; D is uncertain. CDR3 length: 15 residues. Germline loops: CDR1 SGHVS, CDR2 FNYEAQ. V shed 6 bases and J shed 1 base, with 12 bases lying between them. The CDR3 reads CASSYTLGNTGELFF. CDR3 DNA: TGTGCCAGCAGTTACACTTTGGGGAACACCGGGGAGCTGTTTTTT.

The V call is TRBV7-9, the J call TRBJ2-1, with 12 bases that match TRBD2. This CDR3 comprises 16 residues. Germline values: CDR1 SEHNR, CDR2 FQNEAQ (reference sequence). The J segment lost 7 bases and the V segment lost 5 bases, leaving 9 bases of the junction unmatched. This CDR3 is CASSTTSGRFRNEQFF. The DNA for the CDR3 is TGTGCCAGCAGCACAACTAGCGGGAGGTTTAGAAATGAGCAGTTCTTC.

This sequence joins TRBV4-3 and TRBJ2-2, with 7 bases aligning to TRBD2. Germline values: CDR1 LGHNA, CDR2 YSLEER. The CDR3 consists of 17 residues. After removal of 1 base from V and 4 bases from J, the junction contained 9 bases not matched to a gene. CDR3 residues: CASSQGIGGRATGELFF. The CDR3 coding sequence is TGCGCCAGCAGCCAAGGAATCGGGGGGAGGGCCACCGGGGAGCTGTTTTTT.

In this sample, this clonotype turned up many times. The V gene is TRBV10-3, the J gene TRBJ2-2; 8 nucleotides line up with TRBD2. Looked up from germline, CDR1 is ENHRY and CDR2 is SYGVKD. This CDR3 region has 18 residues. The ends lost 2 bases at V and 10 bases at J; junction bases unmatched: 18. The CDR3 nucleotides read TGTGCCATCAGTGAGCATCCCGGCAGCGGGGGCACCGGCGAGGAGCTGTTTTTT. Encoded protein: CAISEHPGSGGTGEELFF.

V usage is TRBV7-9 and J usage is TRBJ2-3, with D unclear. The CDR3 runs to 16 residues. The germline gives CDR1 SEHNR, CDR2 FQNEAQ (reference sequence). The germline V and J ends were trimmed by 4 bases and 0 bases, with 14 bases remaining between them. The CDR3 reads CASSSRRTTSTDTQYF. CDR3 DNA: TGTGCCAGCAGCTCCCGACGGACGACTAGCACAGATACGCAGTATTTT.

This clonotype was detected only a few times. The rearrangement links TRBV10-3 to TRBJ2-7, with D possibly being TRBD1 (6 bases). CDR1 and CDR2 from the germline V gene are ENHRY and SYGVKD. The V end was cut by 4 bases, the J end by 3 bases, with 19 bases between. This CDR3 region has 16 residues. CDR3 in DNA: TGTGCCATCAGTGGTTCGGGTCGGGACAAATACTACGAGCAGTACTTC. It codes for CAISGSGRDKYYEQYF.

The chain has TRBV9 and TRBJ2-7; TRBD1 matches 9 bases. Germline assignment: CDR1 SGDLS and CDR2 YYNGEE. The CDR3 spans 15 residues. The V gene end was trimmed by 2 bases and the J gene end by 2 bases; junction bases not matched to a gene: 5. The DNA for the CDR3 is TGTGCCAGCAGCGTCGGACAGGGGAATGCCTACGAGCAGTACTTC. Its protein product is CASSVGQGNAYEQYF.

This clonotype was recorded at least ten times. The V call is TRBV19, the J call TRBJ1-5; D gene uncertain. The V end was cut by 7 bases, the J end by 3 bases, with 13 bases between. This CDR3 is built from 14 residues. Germline CDR1 and CDR2: LNHDA and SQIVND (reference sequence). In DNA form, the CDR3 reads TGTGCCAGTACCGGTCCCCAGGACAATCAGCCCCAGCATTTT. It codes for CASTGPQDNQPQHF. The variable domain in full, completed from reference TRBV19 and TRBJ1-5, reads DGGITQSPKYLFRKEGQNVTLSCEQNLNHDAMYWYRQDPGQGLRLIYYSQIVNDFQKGDIAEGYSVSREKKESFPLTVTSAQKNPTAFYLCASTGPQDNQPQHFGDGTRLSIL.

This clonotype showed up just a few times. The chain links TRBV10-3 to TRBJ2-7; D possibly corresponds to TRBD1 (6 bases). The CDR3 is 11 amino acids. Germline-derived CDR1 and CDR2 are ENHRY and SYGVKD. The V gene lost 10 bases and the J gene lost 2 bases, with 9 bases spanning the gap. CDR3 nucleotides: TGTGCCACCACAGGGACCTACGAGCAGTACTTC. This encodes CATTGTYEQYF.

This clonotype was detected only a few times. The chain uses TRBV7-2 and TRBJ2-1; 8 bases map to TRBD1. Germline CDR1 is SGHTA and CDR2 is FQGNSA. V lost 5 bases to trimming and J lost 0 bases; unmatched junction nucleotides: 6. The length of the CDR3 is 16 residues. The CDR3 DNA sequence: TGTGCCAGCAGCGCAAACAGGGGGTTCTCCTACAATGAGCAGTTCTTC. It translates to CASSANRGFSYNEQFF.

This rearrangement joins TRBV7-9 to TRBJ2-5, with 9 bases lining up with TRBD1. V gave up 1 base and J gave up 7 bases; unmatched junction bases: 10. Germline values: CDR1 SEHNR, CDR2 FQNEAQ (reference sequence). The length of the CDR3 is 16 residues. CDR3 sequence (DNA): TGTGCCAGCAGCTTAGAGGGGACAGGGATTCTCGGGACCCAGTACTTC. As protein: CASSLEGTGILGTQYF.

There are a few counts of this clonotype. The chain uses TRBV7-2 and TRBJ2-1; the D is unclear. V was trimmed by 0 bases and J by 4 bases, leaving 10 bases between them. Per the germline V gene, CDR1 is SGHTA and CDR2 is FQGNSA. The CDR3 runs to 15 residues. The CDR3 reads CASSLATRVYNEQFF. In DNA form, the CDR3 reads TGTGCCAGCAGCTTAGCAACTCGGGTATACAATGAGCAGTTCTTC. The variable domain in full, completed from reference TRBV7-2 and TRBJ2-1, reads GAGVSQSPSNKVTEKGKDVELRCDPISGHTALYWYRQSLGQGLEFLIYFQGNSAPDKSGLPSDRFSAERTGGSVSTLTIQRTQQEDSAVYLCASSLATRVYNEQFFGPGTRLTVL.

This clonotype was recorded at least ten times. The V and J genes are TRBV7-9 and TRBJ2-1; 8 nucleotides agree with TRBD2. Looked up from germline, CDR1 is SEHNR and CDR2 is FQNEAQ (reference sequence). CDR3 size: 17 residues. J lost 0 bases, V lost 1 base, and 5 bases had no gene match. The chain's CDR3 is CASSLEGLENSYNEQFF. DNA of the CDR3: TGTGCCAGCAGCTTAGAGGGACTAGAAAACTCCTACAATGAGCAGTTCTTC.

V gene TRBV2 combines with J gene TRBJ2-1; possible D gene TRBD2, 6 bases. Germline V gene data show CDR1 as SNHLY and CDR2 as FYNNEI. The CDR3 has 15 amino acids. V was pared by 5 bases and J by 6 bases, with 17 bases between. DNA for the CDR3: TGTGCCAGCAGTCGTGGTACTAGCCTTAGCAATGAGCAGTTCTTC. Amino acid sequence: CASSRGTSLSNEQFF.

This chain uses TRBV5-4 with TRBJ1-1, with D possibly matching TRBD1 (6 bases). CDR3 length: 13 amino acids. Trimming took off 4 bases at V and 2 bases at J, with 9 bases between the two ends. CDR1 and CDR2 (germline): SGHNT, YYREEE (reference sequence). As DNA, the CDR3 is TGTGCCAGCAGCGTACAGGGTAACACTGAAGCTTTCTTT. Translated: CASSVQGNTEAFF.